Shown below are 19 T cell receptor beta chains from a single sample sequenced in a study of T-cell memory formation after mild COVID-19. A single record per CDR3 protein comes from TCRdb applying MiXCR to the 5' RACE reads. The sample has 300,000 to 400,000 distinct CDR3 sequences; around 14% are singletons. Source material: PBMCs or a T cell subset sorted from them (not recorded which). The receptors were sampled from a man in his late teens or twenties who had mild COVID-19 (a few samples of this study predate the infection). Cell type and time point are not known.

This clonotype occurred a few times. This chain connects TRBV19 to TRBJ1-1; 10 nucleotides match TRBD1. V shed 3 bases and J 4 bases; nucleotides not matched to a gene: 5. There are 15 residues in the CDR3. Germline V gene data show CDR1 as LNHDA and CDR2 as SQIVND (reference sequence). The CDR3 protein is CASSIGTGVITEAFF. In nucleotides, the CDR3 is TGTGCCAGTAGTATCGGGACAGGGGTGATCACTGAAGCTTTCTTT.

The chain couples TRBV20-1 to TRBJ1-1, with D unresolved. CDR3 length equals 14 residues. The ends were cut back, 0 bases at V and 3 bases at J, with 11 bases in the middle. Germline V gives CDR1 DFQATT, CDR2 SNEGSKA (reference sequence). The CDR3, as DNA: TGCAGTGCTAGAGATGGAGACCCCTACACTGAAGCTTTCTTT. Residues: CSARDGDPYTEAFF.

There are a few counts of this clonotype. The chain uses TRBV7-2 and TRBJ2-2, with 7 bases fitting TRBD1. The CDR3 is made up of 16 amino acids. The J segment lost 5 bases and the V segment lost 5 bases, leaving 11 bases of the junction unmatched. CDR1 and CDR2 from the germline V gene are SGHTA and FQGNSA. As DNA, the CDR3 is TGTGCCAGCAGCCTAAGCGACAGGGTTACGACCGGGGAGCTGTTTTTT. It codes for CASSLSDRVTTGELFF.

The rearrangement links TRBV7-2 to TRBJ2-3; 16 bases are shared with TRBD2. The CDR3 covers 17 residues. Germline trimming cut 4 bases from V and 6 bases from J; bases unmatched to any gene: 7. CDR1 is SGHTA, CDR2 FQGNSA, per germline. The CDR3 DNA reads TGTGCCAGCAGCTCGGGACTAGCGGGGGGGTTGGGTGATACGCAGTATTTT. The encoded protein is CASSSGLAGGLGDTQYF.

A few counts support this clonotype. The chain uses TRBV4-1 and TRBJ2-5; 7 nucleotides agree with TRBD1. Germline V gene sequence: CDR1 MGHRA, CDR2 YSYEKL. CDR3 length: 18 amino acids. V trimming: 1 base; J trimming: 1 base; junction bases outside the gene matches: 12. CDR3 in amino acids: CASSQAWGFSGGQETQYF. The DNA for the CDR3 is TGCGCCAGCAGCCAAGCGTGGGGGTTCTCAGGGGGCCAAGAGACCCAGTACTTC.

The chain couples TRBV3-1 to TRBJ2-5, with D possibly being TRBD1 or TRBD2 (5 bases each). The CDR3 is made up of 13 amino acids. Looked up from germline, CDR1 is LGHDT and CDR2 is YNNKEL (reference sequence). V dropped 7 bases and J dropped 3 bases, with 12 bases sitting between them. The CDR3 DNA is TGTGCCAGCACCCGTATGGGGGAAGAGACCCAGTACTTC. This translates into CASTRMGEETQYF.

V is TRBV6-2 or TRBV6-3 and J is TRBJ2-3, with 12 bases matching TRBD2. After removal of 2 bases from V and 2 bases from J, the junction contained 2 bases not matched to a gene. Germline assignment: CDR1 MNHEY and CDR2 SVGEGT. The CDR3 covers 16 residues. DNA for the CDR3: TGTGCCAGCAGTTACGGGACTAGCGGGTCCACAGATACGCAGTATTTT. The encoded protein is CASSYGTSGSTDTQYF.

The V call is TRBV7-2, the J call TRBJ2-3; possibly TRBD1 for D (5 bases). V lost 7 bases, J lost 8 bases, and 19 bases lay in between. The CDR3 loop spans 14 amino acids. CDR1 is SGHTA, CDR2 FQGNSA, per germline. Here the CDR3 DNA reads TGTGCCAGCAACATACCAAACACAGGCGGTACGCAGTATTTT. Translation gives CASNIPNTGGTQYF.

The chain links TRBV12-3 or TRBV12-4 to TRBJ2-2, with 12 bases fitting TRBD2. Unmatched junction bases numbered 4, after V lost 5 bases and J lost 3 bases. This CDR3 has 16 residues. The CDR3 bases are TGTGCCAGCAGTCGGACTAGCGGGGTATACACCGGGGAGCTGTTTTTT. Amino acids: CASSRTSGVYTGELFF.

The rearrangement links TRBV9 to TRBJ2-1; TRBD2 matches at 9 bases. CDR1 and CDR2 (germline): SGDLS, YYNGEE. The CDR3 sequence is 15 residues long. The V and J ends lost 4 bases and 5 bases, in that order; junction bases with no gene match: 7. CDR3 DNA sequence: TGTGCCAGCAGCACCGCTAGCGGGGTAAACAATGAGCAGTTCTTC. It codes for CASSTASGVNNEQFF.

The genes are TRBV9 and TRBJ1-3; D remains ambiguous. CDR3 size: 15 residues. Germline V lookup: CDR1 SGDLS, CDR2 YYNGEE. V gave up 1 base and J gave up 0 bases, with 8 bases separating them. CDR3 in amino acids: CASSVTMSSGNTIYF. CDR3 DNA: TGTGCCAGCAGCGTAACGATGTCCTCTGGAAACACCATATATTTT.

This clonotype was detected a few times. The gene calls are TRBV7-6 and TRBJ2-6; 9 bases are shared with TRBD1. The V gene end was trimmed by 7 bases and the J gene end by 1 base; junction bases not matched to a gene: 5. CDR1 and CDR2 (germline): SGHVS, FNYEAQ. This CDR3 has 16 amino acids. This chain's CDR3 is CASKQGAGSGANVLTF. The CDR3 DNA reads TGTGCCAGCAAACAGGGGGCCGGTTCTGGGGCCAACGTCCTGACTTTC.

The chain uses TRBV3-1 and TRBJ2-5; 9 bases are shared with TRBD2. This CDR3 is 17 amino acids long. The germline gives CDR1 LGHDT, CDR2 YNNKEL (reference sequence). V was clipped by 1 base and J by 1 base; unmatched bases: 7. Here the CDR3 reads CASSQGAAGGFQETQYF. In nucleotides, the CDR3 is TGTGCCAGCAGCCAAGGGGCAGCGGGGGGCTTCCAAGAGACCCAGTACTTC.

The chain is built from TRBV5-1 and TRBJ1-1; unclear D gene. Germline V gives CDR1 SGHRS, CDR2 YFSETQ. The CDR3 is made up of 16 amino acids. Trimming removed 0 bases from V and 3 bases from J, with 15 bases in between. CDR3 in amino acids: CASSLAGFTVYTEAFF. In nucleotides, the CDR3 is TGCGCCAGCAGCTTGGCCGGGTTCACCGTGTACACTGAAGCTTTCTTT.

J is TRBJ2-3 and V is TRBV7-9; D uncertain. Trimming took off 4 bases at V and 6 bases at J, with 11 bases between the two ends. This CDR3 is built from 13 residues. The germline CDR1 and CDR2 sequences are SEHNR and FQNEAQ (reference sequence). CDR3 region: CASSSIGSDTQYF. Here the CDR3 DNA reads TGTGCCAGCAGCTCGATCGGCTCGGATACGCAGTATTTT.

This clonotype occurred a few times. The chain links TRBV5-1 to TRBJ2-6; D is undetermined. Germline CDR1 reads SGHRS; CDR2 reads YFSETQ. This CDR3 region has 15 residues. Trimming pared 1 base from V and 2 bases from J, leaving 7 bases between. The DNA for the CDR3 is TGCGCCAGCAGCTTGTCGACTGCTGGGGCCAACGTCCTGACTTTC. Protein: CASSLSTAGANVLTF.

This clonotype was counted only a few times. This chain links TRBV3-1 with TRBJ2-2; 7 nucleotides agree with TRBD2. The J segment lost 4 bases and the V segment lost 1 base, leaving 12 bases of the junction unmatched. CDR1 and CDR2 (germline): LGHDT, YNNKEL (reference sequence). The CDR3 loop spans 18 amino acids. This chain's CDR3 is CASSQGRSSGRATGELFF. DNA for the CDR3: TGTGCCAGCAGCCAAGGCCGTTCTAGCGGCCGGGCCACCGGGGAGCTGTTTTTT. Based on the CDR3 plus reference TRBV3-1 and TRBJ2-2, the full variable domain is DTAVSQTPKYLVTQMGNDKSIKCEQNLGHDTMYWYKQDSKKFLKIMFSYNNKELIINETVPNRFSPKSPDKAHLNLHINSLELGDSAVYFCASSQGRSSGRATGELFFGEGSRLTVL.

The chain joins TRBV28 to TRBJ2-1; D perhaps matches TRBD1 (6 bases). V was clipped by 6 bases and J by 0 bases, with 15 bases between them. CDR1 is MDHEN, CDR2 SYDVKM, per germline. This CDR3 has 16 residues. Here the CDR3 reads CASRHPGVSSYNEQFF. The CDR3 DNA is TGTGCCAGCAGGCATCCAGGGGTGAGCTCCTACAATGAGCAGTTCTTC.

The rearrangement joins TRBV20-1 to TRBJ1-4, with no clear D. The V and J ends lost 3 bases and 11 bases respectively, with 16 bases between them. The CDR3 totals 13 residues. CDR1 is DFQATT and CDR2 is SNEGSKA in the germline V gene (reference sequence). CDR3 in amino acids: CSASDVRSRKLFF. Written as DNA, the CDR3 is TGCAGTGCTAGTGATGTCCGCTCACGGAAACTGTTTTTT.